These 20 T cell receptor beta chains were sequenced from one sample in a study of T cell changes during pregnancy in multiple sclerosis. Clones were read by immunoSEQ multiplex PCR, and TCRdb kept only the in-frame ones, dropping some. The table has around 36,000 clones, over 85% seen once. The sequences come from peripheral blood, collected before pregnancy. These receptors all come from a female donor with multiple sclerosis, enrolled in a pregnancy study.

This chain connects TRBV4-1 to TRBJ1-3, with TRBD1 identical over 10 bases. Trimming took 3 bases from V and 0 from J; bases not matched to a gene: 8. CDR1 and CDR2 (germline): MGHRA, YSYEKL. This CDR3 has 18 amino acids. CDR3 in DNA: TGCGCCAGCAGCCAGGGGGGGACAGGGGTAAACTCTGGAAACACCATATATTTT. Encoded protein: CASSQGGTGVNSGNTIYF.

The chain links TRBV5-1 to TRBJ2-3; D is perhaps TRBD2 (6 bases). The ends were cut back, 0 bases at V and 4 bases at J, with 15 bases in the middle. Looked up from germline, CDR1 is SGHRS and CDR2 is YFSETQ. This CDR3 comprises 16 residues. Here the CDR3 DNA reads TGCGCCAGCAGCTTGGCTGTGACTAGTAATGCAGATACGCAGTATTTT. Amino acids: CASSLAVTSNADTQYF.

This sequence joins TRBV7-9 and TRBJ1-1; TRBD1 agrees at 7 bases. Germline-derived CDR1 and CDR2 are SEHNR and FQNEAQ (reference sequence). The V gene end was trimmed by 6 bases and the J gene end by 5 bases; junction bases not matched to a gene: 12. The CDR3 is 15 amino acids. Written as DNA, the CDR3 is TGTGCCAGCAGGTATCCCTCAGGGGGATGGACTGAAGCTTTCTTT. This codes for CASRYPSGGWTEAFF.

The chain combines TRBV7-2 with TRBJ2-3; 10 nucleotides agree with TRBD2. This CDR3 comprises 14 residues. Germline V CDR1 and CDR2: SGHTA, FQGNSA. Losses at the gene ends were 4 bases for V and 3 bases for J; bases not matched to a gene: 1. The CDR3 DNA follows: TGTGCCAGCAGCTCGGGACTAGCGACAGATACGCAGTATTTT. It yields the protein CASSSGLATDTQYF.

V and J are TRBV19 and TRBJ2-3, with a weak D call TRBD1 (5 bases). Trimming removed 4 bases at V and 9 bases at J, with 17 bases between. The CDR3 is 14 amino acids. Looked up from germline, CDR1 is LNHDA and CDR2 is SQIVND (reference sequence). The CDR3 DNA sequence: TGTGCCAGTAGTAGCGCCGGACAAACGAGGACGCAGTATTTT. Protein product: CASSSAGQTRTQYF.

The chain recombines TRBV4-1 with TRBJ2-5; 9 nucleotides align to TRBD2. Trimming cost V 0 bases and J 0 bases; bases outside gene matches: 11. This CDR3 is built from 19 residues. Germline V lookup: CDR1 MGHRA, CDR2 YSYEKL. The chain's CDR3 is CASSQDAASGNLYQETQYF. The CDR3 bases are TGCGCCAGCAGCCAAGATGCGGCTAGCGGGAACTTGTACCAAGAGACCCAGTACTTC.

This chain uses TRBV4-2 with TRBJ1-2; TRBD1 might be the D (6 bases). V was trimmed by 0 bases and J by 7 bases, leaving 15 bases between them. This CDR3 has 15 amino acids. Germline values: CDR1 LGHNA, CDR2 YNFKEQ. CDR3 nucleotides: TGTGCCAGCAGCCAAGACCTGTCAGGGGCGGGTGGCTACACCTTC. Its translation: CASSQDLSGAGGYTF.

V and J are TRBV6-5 and TRBJ2-5, with 7 bases identical to TRBD1. TRBJ2-7 matches the DNA end more closely, so the J call is doubtful. In germline, CDR1 is MNHEY, CDR2 SVGAGI. This CDR3 is 15 amino acids long. Here the CDR3 DNA reads TGTGCCAGCAGTTACTCGTCGCAGGGGGTCTACGAGCAGTACTTC. It translates to CASSYSSQGVYEQYF.

This rearrangement joins TRBV7-6 to TRBJ2-3; 11 nucleotides line up with TRBD2. Unmatched junction bases numbered 7, after V lost 5 bases and J lost 3 bases. The CDR3 loop spans 16 amino acids. Germline V gene data show CDR1 as SGHVS and CDR2 as FNYEAQ. The CDR3 region has the DNA TGTGCCAGCAGCGCCCTAGCGGGAGGTGGGACAGATACGCAGTATTTT. It codes for CASSALAGGGTDTQYF.

The chain recombines TRBV6-5 with TRBJ1-5; D call uncertain. This CDR3 region has 15 residues. V lost 6 bases and J lost 7, with 19 bases in between. CDR1 MNHEY and CDR2 SVGAGI come from the germline V gene. CDR3 coding DNA: TGTGCCAGCAGCCCACCGGGTCCAGAAAGACAGCCCCAGCATTTT. Its protein is CASSPPGPERQPQHF.

This clone has a single count. This chain connects TRBV7-6 to TRBJ2-2; D remains ambiguous. Per germline, CDR1 SGHVS and CDR2 FNYEAQ. CDR3 length: 15 amino acids. The V end was cut by 2 bases, the J end by 1 base, with 8 bases between. The CDR3 bases are TGTGCCAGCAGCTTATCGTACAGGAACACCGGGGAGCTGTTTTTT. This codes for CASSLSYRNTGELFF.

The J gene is TRBJ1-5, the V gene TRBV28; unclear D gene. Germline CDR1 and CDR2: MDHEN and SYDVKM. The CDR3 extends over 14 amino acids. The ends were cut back, 1 base at V and 4 bases at J, with 8 bases in the middle. CDR3 in amino acids: CASSLSVSNQPQHF. The DNA of the CDR3 is TGTGCCAGCAGTTTATCAGTTTCTAATCAGCCCCAGCATTTT.

This chain connects TRBV2 to TRBJ1-2; 12 nucleotides align to TRBD1. CDR1 SNHLY and CDR2 FYNNEI come from the germline V gene. The CDR3 has 16 amino acids. Trimming took 5 bases from V and 1 from J; bases not matched to a gene: 5. The CDR3 loop is CASSRDRGRYNYGYTF. The CDR3 region has the DNA TGTGCCAGCAGTAGGGACAGGGGGCGGTATAACTATGGCTACACCTTC.

The V and J genes are TRBV10-3 and TRBJ1-2; D uncertain. Germline CDR1 ENHRY, CDR2 SYGVKD. Between the trimmed V and J ends, which lost 7 bases and 2 bases, there was a span of 11 bases. The CDR3 runs 13 residues. CDR3 amino acids: CAITATENYGYTF. CDR3 bases: TGTGCCATCACCGCGACGGAGAACTATGGCTACACCTTC.

The rearrangement uses TRBV6-5 and TRBJ1-3; D gene ambiguous. The V gene's germline CDR1 is MNHEY and CDR2 SVGAGI. V was pared by 11 bases and J by 4 bases, with 12 bases between. The CDR3 spans 12 residues. This CDR3 is CASASQGNTIYF. CDR3 DNA: TGTGCCTCGGCTTCACAGGGAAACACCATATATTTT.

The chain links TRBV5-1 to TRBJ1-2; D may be TRBD1 (6 bases). The CDR3 sequence is 13 residues long. Germline V gives CDR1 SGHRS, CDR2 YFSETQ. V lost 5 bases and J lost 4, with 12 bases in between. DNA for the CDR3: TGCGCCAGCAGGGGAACAGGGACCTATGGCTACACCTTC. Protein: CASRGTGTYGYTF.

The chain employs TRBV27 and TRBJ2-1, with 13 nucleotides matching TRBD2. The CDR3 covers 15 residues. Losses at the gene ends were 3 bases for V and 9 bases for J; bases not matched to a gene: 5. Per germline, CDR1 MNHEY and CDR2 SMNVEV (reference sequence). CDR3 sequence: CASSLRTSGGGEQFF. As DNA, the CDR3 is TGTGCCAGCAGTTTGCGGACTAGCGGGGGTGGTGAGCAGTTCTTC.

The chain combines TRBV5-1 with TRBJ2-1; 11 bases align to TRBD2. The CDR3 is 16 residues long. V was pared by 3 bases and J by 3 bases, with 5 bases of the junction left unmatched. Per germline, CDR1 SGHRS and CDR2 YFSETQ. CDR3 loop: CASSSPTSGNYNEQFF. The CDR3, as DNA: TGCGCCAGCAGCTCCCCGACTAGCGGGAACTACAATGAGCAGTTCTTC.

The chain carries TRBV28 and TRBJ2-5, with 11 nucleotides matching TRBD2. CDR1 MDHEN and CDR2 SYDVKM come from the germline V gene. The CDR3 consists of 14 residues. V shed 10 bases and J 4 bases; nucleotides not matched to a gene: 8. CDR3 coding DNA: TGTGCCACCCTTAGCGGGAGGGGCCGAGAGACCCAGTACTTC. Protein product: CATLSGRGRETQYF.

The V and J genes are TRBV7-9 and TRBJ2-5; no clear D gene. The V and J ends lost 5 bases and 4 bases respectively, with 17 bases between them. This CDR3 is 15 amino acids long. CDR1 SEHNR and CDR2 FQNEAQ come from the germline V gene (reference sequence). The CDR3 DNA reads TGTGCCAGCAGCCCGCCCTTCCGCTCGGGAGAGACCCAGTACTTC. This translates into CASSPPFRSGETQYF.